A single sample gave rise to the 20 T cell receptor beta chains below, sequenced in a study of T cells in localized non-small cell lung cancer. The method was immunoSEQ multiplex PCR; TCRdb's version includes in-frame clones alone and lacks a portion of them. The sample has some 24,000 clones, more than 75% seen once. The source was peripheral blood, collected before any cancer treatment. The receptors stem from a male donor at least 60 years old with stage II squamous cell lung carcinoma.

The V gene is TRBV6-6, the J gene TRBJ1-5; 7 nucleotides agree with TRBD1. The CDR3 sequence is 13 residues long. CDR1 and CDR2 (germline): MNHNY, SVGAGI (reference sequence). This CDR3 is CVTKGQLNQPQHF. For the CDR3, the DNA is TGTGTCACCAAGGGACAGCTTAATCAGCCCCAGCATTTT.

The CDR3 loop reads CAISVGAGGSHNEQFF. CDR3 nucleotide sequence: TGTGCCATCAGTGTAGGCGCGGGGGGCTCTCACAATGAGCAGTTCTTC. V and J are TRBV10-3 and TRBJ2-1; TRBD2 matches 8 bases. With 4 bases clipped from V and 5 bases from J, the junction kept 10 bases outside the gene matches. CDR3 length equals 16 residues. Per germline, CDR1 ENHRY and CDR2 SYGVKD.

This rearrangement joins TRBV10-3 to TRBJ2-5; 7 bases match TRBD1. V lost 6 bases, J lost 2 bases, and 3 bases stayed unmatched. CDR1 and CDR2 (germline): ENHRY, SYGVKD. This CDR3 has 13 amino acids. CDR3 in DNA: TGTGCCATCAGCCGGGACAGACAAGAGACCCAGTACTTC. Protein: CAISRDRQETQYF.

The rearrangement uses TRBV27 and TRBJ2-5; 7 bases line up with TRBD2. Germline values: CDR1 MNHEY, CDR2 SMNVEV (reference sequence). The CDR3 consists of 13 residues. V gave up 4 bases and J gave up 1 base; unmatched junction bases: 0. CDR3 sequence: CASSWGGQETQYF. The CDR3 DNA sequence: TGTGCCAGCAGTTGGGGGGGCCAAGAGACCCAGTACTTC.

This clone appeared once. The chain links TRBV4-1 to TRBJ2-1; 9 bases agree with TRBD2. The CDR3 length is 19 residues. The V gene's germline CDR1 is MGHRA and CDR2 YSYEKL. J gave up 0 bases and V 4 bases, and 13 bases lay outside the gene matches. The CDR3 loop reads CASSRGGLAGTSSYNEQFF. The DNA of the CDR3 is TGCGCCAGCAGCCGCGGCGGGCTAGCGGGGACGAGCTCCTACAATGAGCAGTTCTTC.

The chain employs TRBV6-4 and TRBJ2-7; 7 nucleotides agree with TRBD1. V lost 6 bases and J lost 1; bases outside the gene matches: 15. Germline CDR1 reads MRHNA; CDR2 reads SNTAGT. The CDR3 loop spans 17 amino acids. CDR3 DNA: TGTGCCAGCAGGAGGCCTTGGGACAGACCGATTTCCTACGAGCAGTACTTC. This encodes CASRRPWDRPISYEQYF.

This rearrangement joins TRBV6-4 to TRBJ2-1; TRBD1 agrees at 12 bases. CDR1 is MRHNA, CDR2 SNTAGT, per germline. J lost 8 bases, V lost 6 bases, and 8 bases had no gene match. This CDR3 has 15 amino acids. CDR3 in amino acids: CASSAGTGGWYEQFF. As DNA, the CDR3 is TGTGCCAGCAGCGCCGGGACAGGGGGCTGGTATGAGCAGTTCTTC.

This chain uses TRBV18 with TRBJ2-7; D is unclear. The CDR3 is 11 residues long. Per germline, CDR1 KGHSH and CDR2 LQKENI. V lost 6 bases to trimming and J lost 5 bases, with 8 bases between them. The CDR3 DNA sequence: TGTGCCAGCTCCTATAGAGACGAGCAGTACTTC. It specifies CASSYRDEQYF.

V gene TRBV7-6 combines with J gene TRBJ1-3; 7 nucleotides agree with TRBD1. There are 17 residues in the CDR3. Trimming cost V 1 base and J 4 bases; bases outside gene matches: 10. Looked up from germline, CDR1 is SGHVS and CDR2 is FNYEAQ. The CDR3 DNA reads as TGTGCCAGCAGCTTAGAGGCGGCAGGGGGTGACGGAAACACCATATATTTT. Amino acids: CASSLEAAGGDGNTIYF.

This chain joins TRBV11-2 and TRBJ1-1; D not certain. The germline gives CDR1 SGHAT, CDR2 FQNNGV. The CDR3 runs to 11 residues. V shed 1 base and J shed 4 bases, with 1 base lying between them. The CDR3 DNA sequence: TGTGCCAGCAGCTTAGTCACTGAAGCTTTCTTT. Translating it yields CASSLVTEAFF.

This clone has only a few counts. This chain uses TRBV20-1 with TRBJ2-7, with D possibly being TRBD2 (5 bases). The germline CDR1 and CDR2 sequences are DFQATT and SNEGSKA (reference sequence). The CDR3 has 11 amino acids. V was shortened by 4 bases and J by 11 bases, with 15 bases between the two germline ends. CDR3 in amino acids: CSAIIRGSKYF. The CDR3 coding sequence is TGCAGTGCTATTATTCGAGGGAGTAAGTACTTC.

V is TRBV29-1 and J is TRBJ2-4; no clear D gene. This CDR3 region has 11 residues. The germline V gene has CDR1 SQVTM and CDR2 ANQGSEA. Trimming removed 3 bases at V and 13 bases at J, with 13 bases between. This CDR3 reads CSVDTTRSQYF. CDR3 sequence (DNA): TGCAGCGTTGATACCACCCGGTCCCAGTACTTC.

The chain employs TRBV7-2 and TRBJ2-5, with 7 bases fitting TRBD1. The CDR3 covers 15 residues. CDR1 is SGHTA, CDR2 FQGNSA, per germline. V trimming: 6 bases; J trimming: 5 bases; junction bases outside the gene matches: 12. CDR3 sequence (DNA): TGTGCCAGCAGAAAGACAGGGTATCAACGCGAGACCCAGTACTTC. Its protein is CASRKTGYQRETQYF. Full variable domain (outside the CDR3, taken from reference TRBV7-2 and TRBJ2-5): GAGVSQSPSNKVTEKGKDVELRCDPISGHTALYWYRQSLGQGLEFLIYFQGNSAPDKSGLPSDRFSAERTGGSVSTLTIQRTQQEDSAVYLCASRKTGYQRETQYFGPGTRLLVL.

The chain employs TRBV5-4 and TRBJ2-7; maybe TRBD1 (5 bases). Per germline, CDR1 SGHNT and CDR2 YYREEE (reference sequence). V lost 4 bases and J 7 bases, leaving 21 bases between the germline ends. The CDR3 spans 15 residues. The CDR3 spells CASSRNGRARGEQYF. DNA for the CDR3: TGTGCCAGCAGCCGAAACGGCAGGGCACGAGGAGAGCAGTACTTC.

The chain has TRBV29-1 and TRBJ1-1, with 11 bases lining up with TRBD1. The trim removed 4 bases at V and 4 bases at J, leaving 5 bases unmatched. This CDR3 contains 14 residues. Germline CDR1 reads SQVTM; CDR2 reads ANQGSEA. CDR3 amino acids: CSVAAGTGGTEAFF. The CDR3 DNA sequence: TGCAGCGTTGCCGCTGGGACAGGGGGCACTGAAGCTTTCTTT.

The chain carries TRBV2 and TRBJ2-5; 8 positions agree with TRBD2. This CDR3 is built from 16 residues. In germline, CDR1 is SNHLY, CDR2 FYNNEI. Germline trimming cut 2 bases from V and 2 bases from J; bases unmatched to any gene: 7. CDR3: CASSELVSGMQETQYF. In DNA form, the CDR3 reads TGTGCCAGCAGTGAACTAGTTAGCGGGATGCAAGAGACCCAGTACTTC.

The chain joins TRBV11-2 to TRBJ2-2; a weak D match, TRBD2 (6 bases). Trimming cost V 3 bases and J 5 bases, with 7 bases left between them. This CDR3 has 13 amino acids. Germline CDR1 SGHAT, CDR2 FQNNGV. CDR3 nucleotides: TGTGCCAGCAGCTTTGGGAGGACCGGGGAGCTGTTTTTT. Translating it yields CASSFGRTGELFF.

The chain employs TRBV5-1 and TRBJ1-4; 9 bases line up with TRBD1. The CDR3 totals 15 residues. The V gene's germline CDR1 is SGHRS and CDR2 YFSETQ. The J segment lost 7 bases and the V segment lost 3 bases, leaving 7 bases of the junction unmatched. The CDR3 DNA reads as TGCGCCAGCAGCTCATCCGGGACAGGGACTGAAAAACTGTTTTTT. Translation gives CASSSSGTGTEKLFF.

The chain links TRBV6-4 to TRBJ1-1; D is undetermined. Germline V gene lookup returns CDR1 MRHNA and CDR2 SNTAGT. The CDR3 spans 14 residues. Trimming took 6 bases from V and 3 from J, leaving 14 bases between them. DNA of the CDR3: TGTGCCAGCAGCACCGTTGGGCGGGACACTGAAGCTTTCTTT. It translates to CASSTVGRDTEAFF.

V gene TRBV5-6 combines with J gene TRBJ2-1; perhaps TRBD1 as D (6 bases). The CDR3 spans 14 residues. Germline-derived CDR1 and CDR2 are SGHDT and YYEEEE. V shed 3 bases and J shed 4 bases, with 11 bases lying between them. CDR3 in DNA: TGTGCCAGCAGCTCTACTGACAGGTACAATGAGCAGTTCTTC. This sequence encodes CASSSTDRYNEQFF.